Sequencing of this TCR beta chain was carried out in a study of blood T cells in healthy people across ages. On this clonotype: Its antigen is unidentified.

Then a second PCR, running about 7 to 11 cycles, was carried out with a sample-barcoded 5' primer and a J-beta primer mix. The template-switch adaptor was a 5' adaptor with 12 random nucleotides. It tagged each cDNA molecule. TCRdb redid the calling of the 5' RACE reads with MiXCR, one entry per CDR3 protein. The sample lists hundreds of thousands of distinct CDR3 sequences; nearly 60% were seen once. Germline CDR1 is DFQATT and CDR2 is SNEGSKA (reference sequence). V lost 6 bases to trimming and J lost 13 bases, with 31 bases between them. The CDR3 spans 16 residues. Donor samples were obtained from healthy Caucasian individuals from Russia, aged about 6 to 95. General study points: Diversity estimated from one million T cells was considered an underestimate.

The sample comprised blood. V usage is TRBV20-1 and J usage is TRBJ2-1; D assignment may be TRBD1 or TRBD2 (5 bases each). The clonotype originates from a man aged 30 to 39 in good health. CDR3 DNA sequence: TGCAGTGCGAACCGGGGCAGGGAACGGTTCCAAGAGACCCAGTTCTTC. Translating gives CSANRGRERFQETQFF.